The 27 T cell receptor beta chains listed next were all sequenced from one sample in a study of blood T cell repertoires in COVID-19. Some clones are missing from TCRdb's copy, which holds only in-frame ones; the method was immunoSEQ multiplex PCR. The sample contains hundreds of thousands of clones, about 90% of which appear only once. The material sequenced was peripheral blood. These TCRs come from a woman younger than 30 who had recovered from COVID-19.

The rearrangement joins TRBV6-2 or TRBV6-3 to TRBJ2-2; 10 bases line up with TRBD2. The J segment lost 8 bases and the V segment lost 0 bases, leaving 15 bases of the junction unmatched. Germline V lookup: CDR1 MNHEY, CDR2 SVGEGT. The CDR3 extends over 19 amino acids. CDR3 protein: CASSYSLRTSGRAPGELFF. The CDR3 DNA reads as TGTGCCAGCAGTTACTCGCTAAGAACGAGCGGGAGGGCCCCGGGGGAGCTGTTTTTT.

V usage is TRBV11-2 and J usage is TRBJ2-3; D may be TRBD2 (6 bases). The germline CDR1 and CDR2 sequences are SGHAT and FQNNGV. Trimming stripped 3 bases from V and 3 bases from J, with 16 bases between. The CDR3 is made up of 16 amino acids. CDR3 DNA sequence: TGTGCCAGCAGCTTTGTGATTAGCGGCAGAACAGATACGCAGTATTTT. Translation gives CASSFVISGRTDTQYF.

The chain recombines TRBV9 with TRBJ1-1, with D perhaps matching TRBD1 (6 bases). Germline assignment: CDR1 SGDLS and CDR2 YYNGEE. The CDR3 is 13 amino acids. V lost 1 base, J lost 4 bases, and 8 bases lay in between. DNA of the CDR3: TGTGCCAGCAGCGTACAGGGGAGCACTGAAGCTTTCTTT. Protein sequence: CASSVQGSTEAFF.

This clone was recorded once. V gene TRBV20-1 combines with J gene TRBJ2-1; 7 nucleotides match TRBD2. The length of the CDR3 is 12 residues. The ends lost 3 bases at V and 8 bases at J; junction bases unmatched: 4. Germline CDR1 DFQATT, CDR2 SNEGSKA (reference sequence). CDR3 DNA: TGCAGTGCTAGTCTAGCGGAGGATGAGCAGTTCTTC. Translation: CSASLAEDEQFF.

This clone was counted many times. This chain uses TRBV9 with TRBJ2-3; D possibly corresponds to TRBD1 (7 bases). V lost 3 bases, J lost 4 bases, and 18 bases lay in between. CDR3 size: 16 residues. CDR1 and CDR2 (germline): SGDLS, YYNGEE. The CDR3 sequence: CASSATTGDLADTQYF. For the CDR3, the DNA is TGTGCCAGCAGCGCCACTACAGGGGACTTGGCAGATACGCAGTATTTT.

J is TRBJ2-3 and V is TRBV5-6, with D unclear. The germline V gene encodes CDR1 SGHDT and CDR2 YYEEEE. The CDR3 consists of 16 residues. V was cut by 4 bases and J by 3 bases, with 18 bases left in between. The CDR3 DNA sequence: TGTGCCAGCAGCAGGCCGGCGTCCAGGCTGACAGATACGCAGTATTTT. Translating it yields CASSRPASRLTDTQYF.

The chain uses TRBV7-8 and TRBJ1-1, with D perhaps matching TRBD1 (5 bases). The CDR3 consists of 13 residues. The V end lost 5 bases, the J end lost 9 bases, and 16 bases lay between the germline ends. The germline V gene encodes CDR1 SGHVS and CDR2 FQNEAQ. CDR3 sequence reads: CASSTEAGTKAFF. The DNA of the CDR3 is TGTGCCAGCAGCACAGAGGCGGGGACTAAAGCTTTCTTT.

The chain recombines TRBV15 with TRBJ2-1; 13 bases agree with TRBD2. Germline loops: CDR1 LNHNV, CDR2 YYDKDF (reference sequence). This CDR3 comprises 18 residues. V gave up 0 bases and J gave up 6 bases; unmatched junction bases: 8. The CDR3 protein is CATSRDLRLAGGTNEQFF. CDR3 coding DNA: TGTGCCACCAGCAGAGATCTCAGACTAGCGGGAGGTACCAATGAGCAGTTCTTC.

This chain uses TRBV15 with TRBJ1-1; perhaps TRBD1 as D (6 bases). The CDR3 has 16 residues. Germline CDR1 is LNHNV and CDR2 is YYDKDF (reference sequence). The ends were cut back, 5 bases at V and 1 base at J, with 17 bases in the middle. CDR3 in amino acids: CATSGPLGHPNTEAFF. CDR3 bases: TGTGCCACCAGCGGGCCTTTGGGACACCCGAACACTGAAGCTTTCTTT.

CDR3 sequence (DNA): TGCGCCAGCAGCTCCTTGGACATTCAGTACAATGAGCAGTTCTTC. It encodes CASSSLDIQYNEQFF. The chain is built from TRBV5-1 and TRBJ2-1, with D perhaps matching TRBD1 (5 bases). The germline V gene has CDR1 SGHRS and CDR2 YFSETQ. The CDR3 is 15 residues long. The germline V and J ends were trimmed by 3 bases and 4 bases, with 14 bases remaining between them. The full variable domain, in which reference TRBV5-1 and TRBJ2-1 provide the parts outside the CDR3, is KAGVTQTPRYLIKTRGQQVTLSCSPISGHRSVSWYQQTPGQGLQFLFEYFSETQRNKGNFPGRFSGRQFSNSRSEMNVSTLELGDSALYLCASSSLDIQYNEQFFGPGTRLTVL.

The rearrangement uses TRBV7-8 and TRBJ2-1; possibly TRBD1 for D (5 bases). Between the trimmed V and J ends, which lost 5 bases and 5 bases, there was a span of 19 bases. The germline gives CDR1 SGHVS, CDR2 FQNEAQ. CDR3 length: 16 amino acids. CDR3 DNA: TGTGCCAGCAGCCCAGGGCCGCCGGCGGTCGACAATGAGCAGTTCTTC. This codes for CASSPGPPAVDNEQFF.

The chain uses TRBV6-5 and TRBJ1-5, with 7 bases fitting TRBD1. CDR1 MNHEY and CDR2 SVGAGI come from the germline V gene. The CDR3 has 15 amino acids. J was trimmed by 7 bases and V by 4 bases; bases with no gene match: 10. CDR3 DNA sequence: TGTGCCAGCAGTTCCCACCGACAGGGTCAACAGCCCCAGCATTTT. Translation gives CASSSHRQGQQPQHF.

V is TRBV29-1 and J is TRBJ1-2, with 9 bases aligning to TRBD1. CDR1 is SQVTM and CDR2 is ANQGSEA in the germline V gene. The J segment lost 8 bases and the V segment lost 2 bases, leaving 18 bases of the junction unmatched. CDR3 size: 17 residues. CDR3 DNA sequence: TGCAGCGTTGAATGGGTTTTGGACAGGGGTCCTACTGAGGGCTACACCTTC. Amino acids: CSVEWVLDRGPTEGYTF. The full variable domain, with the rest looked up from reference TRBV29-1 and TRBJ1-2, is SAVISQKPSRDICQRGTSLTIQCQVDSQVTMMFWYRQQPGQSLTLIATANQGSEATYESGFVIDKFPISRPNLTFSTLTVSNMSPEDSSIYLCSVEWVLDRGPTEGYTFGSGTRLTVV.

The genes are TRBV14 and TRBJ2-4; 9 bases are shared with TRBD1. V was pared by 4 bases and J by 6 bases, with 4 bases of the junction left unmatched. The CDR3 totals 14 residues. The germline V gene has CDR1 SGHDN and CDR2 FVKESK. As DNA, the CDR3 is TGTGCCAGCAGCCGTACGGGACAGGGAAACATTCAGTACTTC. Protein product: CASSRTGQGNIQYF.

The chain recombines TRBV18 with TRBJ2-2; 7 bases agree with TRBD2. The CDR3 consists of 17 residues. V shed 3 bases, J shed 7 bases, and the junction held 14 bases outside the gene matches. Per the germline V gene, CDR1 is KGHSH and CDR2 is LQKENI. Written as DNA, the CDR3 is TGTGCCAGCTCACCCCCCTTGGCGGGAGCGAACGGCGGGGAGCTGTTTTTT. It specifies CASSPPLAGANGGELFF.

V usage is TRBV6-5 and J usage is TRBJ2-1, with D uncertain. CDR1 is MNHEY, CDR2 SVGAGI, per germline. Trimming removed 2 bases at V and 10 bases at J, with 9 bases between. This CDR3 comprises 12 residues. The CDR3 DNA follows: TGTGCCAGCAGTTACGCTAGGAGCGAGCAGTTCTTC. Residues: CASSYARSEQFF.

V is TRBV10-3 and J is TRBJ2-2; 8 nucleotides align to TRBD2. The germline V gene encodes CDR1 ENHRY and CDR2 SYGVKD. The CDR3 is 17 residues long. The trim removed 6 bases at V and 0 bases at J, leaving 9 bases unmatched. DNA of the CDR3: TGTGCCATCAGGATAGGACTAGCCGGCCCGAACACCGGGGAGCTGTTTTTT. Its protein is CAIRIGLAGPNTGELFF.

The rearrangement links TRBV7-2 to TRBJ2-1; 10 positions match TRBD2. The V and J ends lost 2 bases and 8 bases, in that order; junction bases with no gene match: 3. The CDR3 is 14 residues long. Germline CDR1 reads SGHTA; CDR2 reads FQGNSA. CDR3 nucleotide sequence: TGTGCCAGCAGCTTAACTAGCGGGAACTATGAGCAGTTCTTC. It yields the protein CASSLTSGNYEQFF.

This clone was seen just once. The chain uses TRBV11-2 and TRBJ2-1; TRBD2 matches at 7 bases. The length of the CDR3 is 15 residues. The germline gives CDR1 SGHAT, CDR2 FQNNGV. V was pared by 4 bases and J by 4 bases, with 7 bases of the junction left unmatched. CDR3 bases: TGTGCCAGCAGCTCTCTAGCGGATCCTTACAATGAGCAGTTCTTC. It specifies CASSSLADPYNEQFF.

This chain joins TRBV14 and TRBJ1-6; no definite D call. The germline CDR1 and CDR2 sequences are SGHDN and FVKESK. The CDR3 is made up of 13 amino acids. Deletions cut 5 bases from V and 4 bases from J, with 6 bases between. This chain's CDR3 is CASSFLYNSPLHF. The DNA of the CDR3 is TGTGCCAGCAGCTTTCTTTATAATTCACCCCTCCACTTT. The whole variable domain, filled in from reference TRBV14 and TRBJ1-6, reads EAGVTQFPSHSVIEKGQTVTLRCDPISGHDNLYWYRRVMGKEIKFLLHFVKESKQDESGMPNNRFLAERTGGTYSTLKVQPAELEDSGVYFCASSFLYNSPLHFGNGTRLTVT.

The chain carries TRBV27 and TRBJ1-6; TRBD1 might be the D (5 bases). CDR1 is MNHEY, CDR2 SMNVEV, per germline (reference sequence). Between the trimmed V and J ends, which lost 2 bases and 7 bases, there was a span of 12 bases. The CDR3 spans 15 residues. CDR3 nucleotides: TGTGCCAGCAGTTTACGAGACAGCTTAAATTCACCCCTCCACTTT. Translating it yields CASSLRDSLNSPLHF.

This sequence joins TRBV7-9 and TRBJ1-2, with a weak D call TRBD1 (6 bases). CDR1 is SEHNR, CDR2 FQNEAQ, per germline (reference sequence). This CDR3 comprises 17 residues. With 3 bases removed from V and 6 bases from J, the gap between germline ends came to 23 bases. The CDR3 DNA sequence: TGTGCCAGCAGCTTTTTACGGAACAGGGCTGGATCCGATGGCTACACCTTC. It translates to CASSFLRNRAGSDGYTF.

In DNA, the CDR3 is TGCGCCAGCAGCTTGGAGCGCCTAGTTCAAGATACGCAGTATTTT. Translated: CASSLERLVQDTQYF. The chain carries TRBV5-1 and TRBJ2-3, with D unclear. The V and J ends lost 0 bases and 5 bases respectively, with 13 bases between them. The CDR3 is 15 residues long. Germline V CDR1 and CDR2: SGHRS, YFSETQ.

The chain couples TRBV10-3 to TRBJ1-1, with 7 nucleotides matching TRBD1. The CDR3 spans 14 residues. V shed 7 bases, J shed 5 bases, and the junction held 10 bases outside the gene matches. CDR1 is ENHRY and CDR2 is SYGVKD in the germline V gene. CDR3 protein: CAITQGGEGTEAFF. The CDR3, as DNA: TGTGCCATCACCCAGGGGGGCGAGGGTACTGAAGCTTTCTTT.

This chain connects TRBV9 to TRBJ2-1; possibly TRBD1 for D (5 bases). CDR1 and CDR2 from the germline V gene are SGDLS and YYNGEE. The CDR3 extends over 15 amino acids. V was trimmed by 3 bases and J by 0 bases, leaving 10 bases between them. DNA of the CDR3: TGTGCCAGCAGCGCGCAGGGAAGCTCCTACAATGAGCAGTTCTTC. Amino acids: CASSAQGSSYNEQFF.

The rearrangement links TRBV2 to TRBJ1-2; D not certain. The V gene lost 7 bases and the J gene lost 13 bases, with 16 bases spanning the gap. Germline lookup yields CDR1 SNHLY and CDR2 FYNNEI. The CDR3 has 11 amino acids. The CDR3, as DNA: TGTGCCAGCACTTGGCCCTCCCTTTGCACCTTC. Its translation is CASTWPSLCTF. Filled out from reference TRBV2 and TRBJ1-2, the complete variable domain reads EPEVTQTPSHQVTQMGQEVILRCVPISNHLYFYWYRQILGQKVEFLVSFYNNEISEKSEIFDDQFSVERPDGSNFTLKIRSTKLEDSAMYFCASTWPSLCTFGSGTRLTVV.

The CDR3 DNA sequence: TGTGCCAGCAGCGCAAACACAGGGAACACCGGGGAGCTGTTTTTT. This codes for CASSANTGNTGELFF. The rearrangement uses TRBV7-9 and TRBJ2-2, with a weak D call TRBD1 (5 bases). Per the germline V gene, CDR1 is SEHNR and CDR2 is FQNEAQ (reference sequence). There are 15 residues in the CDR3. V lost 5 bases, J lost 1 base, and 11 bases lay in between.